Detailed here is one T cell receptor (beta chain). As yet, its antigen is unknown. Sequencing targeted expressed TCRB transcripts, as all isolated RNA had been reverse transcribed. Generated by immunoSEQ multiplex PCR, the TCRdb table keeps only in-frame clones and is missing some. This sample has some 120,000 clones, with approximately 15% found just once. Germline assignment: CDR1 LGHNA and CDR2 YNFKEQ. The ends lost 6 bases at V and 8 bases at J; junction bases unmatched: 12. This CDR3 is 15 amino acids long. The sample is drawn from a study of beta chain features in type 1 diabetes. It was one heparinised blood draw, averaging around 120 mL, that each donor gave. CD45RO/CCR7/CD25/CD127/CD95/CD27 staining was used to isolate CD4+ naive, central memory, regulatory and stem cell-like memory cells by sorting. Study-wide findings and caveats: Shortening of TCRB CDR3s, moderate but significant, appeared in all four CD4+ subsets of Type 1 diabetes patients. Among type 1 diabetes patients, VDJ junctions had fewer insertions and more deletions. There was no resolution here of whether HLA type influences TCRB rearrangement.

The sample consisted of central memory CD4+ T cells from blood. The source of this sequence is a man between 18 and 35 years old with type 1 diabetes. This chain uses TRBV4-2 with TRBJ1-5, with 8 bases matching TRBD1. CDR3 protein: CASSPIGTGEEPQHF. CDR3 nucleotides: TGTGCCAGCAGTCCAATAGGGACAGGAGAGGAGCCCCAGCATTTT.